This T cell receptor (beta chain) was captured by sequencing in a study of blood T cell repertoires in COVID-19. The overall study: Some COVID-19 samples were acute and others convalescent; all came from the United States, Italy and Spain. In each case, the material was cDNA or gDNA derived from T cells, B-cell-depleted T cells, or PBMCs.

The sample holds one count of this clone. The junction had 5 bases not matched to a gene; V was cut back by 0 bases and J by 9 bases. The CDR3 runs to 14 residues. Germline V CDR1 and CDR2: SGHAT, FQNNGV. In the study's own analysis: Amplification of reference gene primers was used by the study to estimate nucleated cell counts. Here immunoSEQ multiplex PCR was the method, and the copy in TCRdb shows in-frame clones only, minus some. That table is the source of V, J and clone size, and D and trimming were worked out from the DNA. The repertoire holds approximately 140,000 clones, with about nine tenths as singletons.

The sequenced sample consisted of peripheral blood. This chain links TRBV11-2 with TRBJ2-1, with 7 bases lining up with TRBD2. This clonotype was obtained from a man older than 75 with acute or convalescent COVID-19. CDR3 nucleotide sequence: TGTGCCAGCAGCTTAGATCTCTGGGGGGGTGAGCAGTTCTTC. Encoded protein: CASSLDLWGGEQFF. The full variable domain, with the rest looked up from reference TRBV11-2 and TRBJ2-1, is EAGVAQSPRYKIIEKRQSVAFWCNPISGHATLYWYQQILGQGPKLLIQFQNNGVVDDSQLPKDRFSAERLKGVDSTLKIQPAKLEDSAVYLCASSLDLWGGEQFFGPGTRLTVL.